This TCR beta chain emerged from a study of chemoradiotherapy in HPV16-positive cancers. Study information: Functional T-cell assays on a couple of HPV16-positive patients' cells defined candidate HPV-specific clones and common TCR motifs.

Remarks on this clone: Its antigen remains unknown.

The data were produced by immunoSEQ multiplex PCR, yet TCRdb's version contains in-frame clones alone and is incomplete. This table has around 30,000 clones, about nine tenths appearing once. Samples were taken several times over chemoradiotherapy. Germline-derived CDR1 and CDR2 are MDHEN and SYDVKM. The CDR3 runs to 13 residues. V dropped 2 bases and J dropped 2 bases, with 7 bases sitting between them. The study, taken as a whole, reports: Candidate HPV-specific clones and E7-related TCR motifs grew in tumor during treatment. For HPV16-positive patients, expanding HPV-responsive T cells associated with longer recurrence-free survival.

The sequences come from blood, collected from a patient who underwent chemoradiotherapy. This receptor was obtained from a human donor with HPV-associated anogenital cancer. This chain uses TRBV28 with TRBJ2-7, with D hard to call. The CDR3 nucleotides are TGTGCCAGCAGTTTACAGCTCCCCTACGAGCAGTACTTC. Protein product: CASSLQLPYEQYF.